This T cell receptor (beta chain) was identified in a study of human T cells and chemical hapten exposure. Study findings and constraints: Expanded TCR counts at PT1 were positively correlated with the patch test score. DPC sensitization did not alter TCRs above 1 in 1000 frequency.

TCRdb analysed the RACE reads with MiXCR anew, one entry per CDR3 protein. The sample lists over 300,000 distinct CDR3 sequences, less than 6.5% occurring once. The time point was: pre-sensitization, week 0. Noted treatment: therapeutic diphenylcyclopropenone sensitization with weekly scalp DPC. Ahead of each patch test application, blood was drawn. Trimming shortened V by 4 bases and J by 0 bases, and 9 bases separated the two germline ends. The CDR3 extends over 13 amino acids. CDR1 and CDR2 (germline): SQVTM, ANQGSEA. This clonotype was seen more than once but under ten times. The antigen is undetermined.

The V and J genes are TRBV29-1 and TRBJ1-1; D remains ambiguous. This TCR derives from a woman aged 50 to 60 with alopecia areata. Some clones in this sample may be carry-over from other donors' samples. This specimen consisted of whole blood, obtained in connection with sensitization to the hapten diphenylcyclopropenone (DPC). The CDR3 reads CSVARQVNTEAFF. Here the CDR3 DNA reads TGCAGCGTTGCGCGGCAGGTGAACACTGAAGCTTTCTTT.